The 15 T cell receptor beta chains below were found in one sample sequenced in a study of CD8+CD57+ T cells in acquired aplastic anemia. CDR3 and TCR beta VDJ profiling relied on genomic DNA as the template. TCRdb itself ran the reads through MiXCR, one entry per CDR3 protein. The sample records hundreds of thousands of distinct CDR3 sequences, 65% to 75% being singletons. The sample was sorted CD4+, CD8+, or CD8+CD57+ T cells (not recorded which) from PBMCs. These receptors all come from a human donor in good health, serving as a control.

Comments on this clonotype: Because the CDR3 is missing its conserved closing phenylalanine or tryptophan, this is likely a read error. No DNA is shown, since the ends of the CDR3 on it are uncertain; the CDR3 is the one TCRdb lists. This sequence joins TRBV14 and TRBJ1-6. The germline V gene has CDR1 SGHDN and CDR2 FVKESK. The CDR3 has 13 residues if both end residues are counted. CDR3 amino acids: CASSPDNSPLHFV.

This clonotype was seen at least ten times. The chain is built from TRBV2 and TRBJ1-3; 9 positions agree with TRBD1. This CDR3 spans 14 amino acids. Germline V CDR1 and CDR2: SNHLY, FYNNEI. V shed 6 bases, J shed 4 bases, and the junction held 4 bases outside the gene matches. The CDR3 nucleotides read TGTGCCAGCAGGTGGACAGGGGACGGAAACACCATATATTTT. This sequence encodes CASRWTGDGNTIYF.

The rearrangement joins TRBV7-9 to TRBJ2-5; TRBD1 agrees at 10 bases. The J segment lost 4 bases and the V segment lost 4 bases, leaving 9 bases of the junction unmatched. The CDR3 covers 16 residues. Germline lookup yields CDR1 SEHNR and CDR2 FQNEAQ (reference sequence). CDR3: CASSSSGTGVGETQYF. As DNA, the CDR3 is TGTGCCAGCAGCTCCTCCGGGACAGGGGTAGGAGAGACCCAGTACTTC. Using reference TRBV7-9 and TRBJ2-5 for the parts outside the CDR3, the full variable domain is DTGVSQNPRHKITKRGQNVTFRCDPISEHNRLYWYRQTLGQGPEFLTYFQNEAQLEKSRLLSDRFSAERPKGSFSTLEIQRTEQGDSAMYLCASSSSGTGVGETQYFGPGTRLLVL.

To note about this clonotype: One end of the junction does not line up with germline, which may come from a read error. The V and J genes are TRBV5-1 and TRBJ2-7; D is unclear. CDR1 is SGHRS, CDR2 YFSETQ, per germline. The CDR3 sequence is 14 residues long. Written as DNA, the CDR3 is TGTGCCAGCAGCCCCCACACACAAGCCGTCGAGCAGTACTTC. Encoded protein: CASSPHTQAVEQYF.

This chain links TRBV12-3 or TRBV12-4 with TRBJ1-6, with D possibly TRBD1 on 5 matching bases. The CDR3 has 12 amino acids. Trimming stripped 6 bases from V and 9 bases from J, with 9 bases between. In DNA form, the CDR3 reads TGTGCCAGCAGCCGGGGGGGTTCACCCCTCCACTTT. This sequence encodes CASSRGGSPLHF.

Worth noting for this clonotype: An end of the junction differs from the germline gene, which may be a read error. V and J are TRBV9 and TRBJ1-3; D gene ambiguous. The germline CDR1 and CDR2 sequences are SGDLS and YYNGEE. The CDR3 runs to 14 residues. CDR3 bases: TGTGCCAGGAGCGGCCCGAGCTCTGGAAACACCATATATTTT. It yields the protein CARSGPSSGNTIYF.

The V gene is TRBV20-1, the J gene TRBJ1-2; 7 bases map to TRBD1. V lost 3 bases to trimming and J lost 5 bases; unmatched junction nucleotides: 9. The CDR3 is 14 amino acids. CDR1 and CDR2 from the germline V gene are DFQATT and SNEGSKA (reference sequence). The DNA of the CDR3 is TGCAGTGCTAGGGAAGACAGGGCTAGTTATGGCTACACCTTC. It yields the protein CSAREDRASYGYTF.

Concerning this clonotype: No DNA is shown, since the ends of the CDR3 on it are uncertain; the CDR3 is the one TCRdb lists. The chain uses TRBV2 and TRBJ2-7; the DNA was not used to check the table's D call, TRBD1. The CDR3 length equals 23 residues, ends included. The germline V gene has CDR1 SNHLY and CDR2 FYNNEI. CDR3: CASSENDSGYTFGSGTGGYEQYF.

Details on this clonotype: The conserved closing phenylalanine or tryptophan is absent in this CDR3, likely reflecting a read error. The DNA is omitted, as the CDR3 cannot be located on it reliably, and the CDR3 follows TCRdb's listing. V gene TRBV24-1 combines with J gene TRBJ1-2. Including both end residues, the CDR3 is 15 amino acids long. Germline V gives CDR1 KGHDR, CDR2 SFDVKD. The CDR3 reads CATSGGGRASYGSAL.

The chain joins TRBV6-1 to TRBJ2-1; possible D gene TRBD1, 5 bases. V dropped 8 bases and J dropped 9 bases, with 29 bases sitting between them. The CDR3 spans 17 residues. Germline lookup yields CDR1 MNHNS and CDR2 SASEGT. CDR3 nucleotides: TGTGCCAGCGACCACCCGTTGTTGCAGGGTGCTACTGGTGAGCAGTTCTTC. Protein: CASDHPLLQGATGEQFF.

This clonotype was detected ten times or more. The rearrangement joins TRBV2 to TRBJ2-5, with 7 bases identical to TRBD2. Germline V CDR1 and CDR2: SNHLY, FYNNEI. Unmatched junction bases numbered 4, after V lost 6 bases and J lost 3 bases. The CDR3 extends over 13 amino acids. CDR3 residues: CASRGGGEETQYF. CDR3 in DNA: TGTGCCAGCAGGGGGGGGGGAGAAGAGACCCAGTACTTC.

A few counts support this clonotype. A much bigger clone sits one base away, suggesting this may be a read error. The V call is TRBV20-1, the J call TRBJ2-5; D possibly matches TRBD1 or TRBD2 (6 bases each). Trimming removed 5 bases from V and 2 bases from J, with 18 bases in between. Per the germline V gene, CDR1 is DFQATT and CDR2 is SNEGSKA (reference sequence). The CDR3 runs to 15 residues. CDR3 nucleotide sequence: TGCAGTGCTGGATCCGCGGGACAACCTCAAGAGACCCAGTACTTC. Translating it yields CSAGSAGQPQETQYF.

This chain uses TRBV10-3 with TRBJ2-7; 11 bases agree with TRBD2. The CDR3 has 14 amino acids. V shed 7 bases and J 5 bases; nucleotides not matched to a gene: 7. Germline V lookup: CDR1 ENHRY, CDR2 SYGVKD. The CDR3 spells CAITKTSGGHEQYF. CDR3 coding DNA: TGTGCCATCACCAAAACTAGCGGGGGACACGAGCAGTACTTC.

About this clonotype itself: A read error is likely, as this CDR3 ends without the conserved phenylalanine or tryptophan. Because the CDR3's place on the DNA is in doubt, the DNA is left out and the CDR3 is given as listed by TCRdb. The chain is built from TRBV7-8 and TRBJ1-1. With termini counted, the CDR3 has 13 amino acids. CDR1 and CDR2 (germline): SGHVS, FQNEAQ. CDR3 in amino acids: CASSIRRGTEAHY.

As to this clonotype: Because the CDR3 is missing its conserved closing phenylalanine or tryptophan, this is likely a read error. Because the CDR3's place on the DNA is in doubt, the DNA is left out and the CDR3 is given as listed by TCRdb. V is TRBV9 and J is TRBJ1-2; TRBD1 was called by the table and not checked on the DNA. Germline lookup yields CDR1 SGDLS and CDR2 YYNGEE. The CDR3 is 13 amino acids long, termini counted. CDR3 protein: CASSAPGGKRPSI.